This TCR beta chain was sequenced for a study of beta chain features in type 1 diabetes. This clone showed up just a few times. Its antigen is currently unknown. All of the isolated RNA was reverse transcribed, so expressed TCRB transcripts were sequenced. The repertoire was sequenced with immunoSEQ multiplex PCR; TCRdb's copy has only in-frame clones and lacks some. This sample yields some 250,000 clones, of which about 14% are seen a single time; around 0.019% belongs to the top ten. Per germline, CDR1 SEHNR and CDR2 FQNEAQ (reference sequence). This CDR3 has 14 residues. V lost 5 bases and J 1 base, leaving 11 bases between the germline ends. Overall study findings and caveats: Type 1 diabetes patients had TCRB CDR3s that were shorter (moderately but significantly so) in all four CD4+ subsets. Lower insertion and higher deletion counts appeared at VDJ junctions in type 1 diabetes patients.

CD4+ naive, central memory, regulatory and stem cell-like memory cells were sorted via CD45RO/CCR7/CD25/CD127/CD95/CD27. The material sequenced was naive CD4+ T cells from blood. The receptor was derived from a man aged 25-40 years with type 1 diabetes. The chain has TRBV7-9 and TRBJ2-5; possible D gene TRBD1, 6 bases. The CDR3 bases are TGTGCCAGCAGCGCAGACAGGATCCAAGAGACCCAGTACTTC. Amino acids: CASSADRIQETQYF.